The present T cell receptor (beta chain) was sequenced within a study of monozygotic twins with inflammatory bowel disease. The length of the CDR3 is 14 residues. Staff drew an approximately 2.6 ml blood sample from each donor. Whole blood that had not undergone T cell sorting provided the isolated total RNA. Concerning this clonotype: Its antigen is unknown.

The study, taken as a whole, reports: Twin concordance left repertoire similarity unchanged, with limited power a possible explanation for this lack of difference.

TCRdb re-called the 5' RACE reads and catalogs CDR3 proteins one per entry, DNA excluded. This table holds 170,000 or so distinct CDR3 sequences. V gene TRBV12-3 or TRBV12-4 combines with J gene TRBJ1-1; TCRdb selects TRBD1, and the lack of DNA leaves this call unchecked. The sequence was collected from a human donor with ulcerative colitis or Crohn's disease, or a healthy co-twin of an affected twin (not recorded which). Sequenced material: blood. This CDR3 is CASSFSTGVTEAFF.